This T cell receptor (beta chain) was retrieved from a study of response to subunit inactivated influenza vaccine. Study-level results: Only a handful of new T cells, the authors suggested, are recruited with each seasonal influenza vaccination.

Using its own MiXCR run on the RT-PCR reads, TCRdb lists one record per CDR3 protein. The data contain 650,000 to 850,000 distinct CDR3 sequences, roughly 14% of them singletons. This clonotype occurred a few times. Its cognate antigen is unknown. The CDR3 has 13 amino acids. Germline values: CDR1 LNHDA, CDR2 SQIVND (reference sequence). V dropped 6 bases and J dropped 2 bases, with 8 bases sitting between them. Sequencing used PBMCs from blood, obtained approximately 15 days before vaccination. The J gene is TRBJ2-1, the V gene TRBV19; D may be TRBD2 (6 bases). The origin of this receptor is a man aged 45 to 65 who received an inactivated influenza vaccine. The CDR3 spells CASRLAPYNEQFF. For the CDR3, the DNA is TGTGCCAGTAGACTAGCCCCCTACAATGAGCAGTTCTTC.